Following are 17 T cell receptor beta chains from one sample sequenced in a study of OX40 agonist ivuxolimab in advanced cancers. The table came from immunoSEQ multiplex PCR; TCRdb's copy has only in-frame clones and leaves some out. The table has tens of thousands of clones, 81% seen once. Sequences were derived from CD4+ or CD8+ T cells sorted from blood, sampled in a trial of the OX40 agonist ivuxolimab. The receptors were gathered from an adult with an advanced solid tumor such as melanoma, head and neck, liver or kidney cancer.

V and J are TRBV28 and TRBJ1-4; 7 bases line up with TRBD1. Losses at the gene ends were 6 bases for V and 8 bases for J; bases not matched to a gene: 9. The CDR3 is made up of 14 amino acids. Per germline, CDR1 MDHEN and CDR2 SYDVKM. This CDR3 is CASSGDSLGEKLFF. DNA of the CDR3: TGTGCCAGCAGCGGGGACAGCCTTGGAGAAAAACTGTTTTTT.

This clone occurred once. This rearrangement joins TRBV2 to TRBJ1-5; D may be TRBD1 (6 bases). This CDR3 contains 14 residues. Germline CDR1 SNHLY, CDR2 FYNNEI. The V and J ends lost 6 bases and 0 bases respectively, with 9 bases between them. For the CDR3, the DNA is TGTGCCAGCAGGGGACAAAATAGCAATCAGCCCCAGCATTTT. Its translation: CASRGQNSNQPQHF.

V is TRBV16 and J is TRBJ2-3; D is undetermined. Germline assignment: CDR1 KGHSY and CDR2 FQNENV. The CDR3 runs to 15 residues. V lost 0 bases, J lost 0 bases, and 7 bases lay in between. CDR3 amino acids: CASSQSFGSTDTQYF. In nucleotides, the CDR3 is TGTGCCAGCAGCCAATCGTTCGGTAGCACAGATACGCAGTATTTT.

The rearrangement links TRBV27 to TRBJ2-1; D possibly corresponds to TRBD2 (7 bases). Trimming took off 2 bases at V and 4 bases at J, with 15 bases between the two ends. Germline assignment: CDR1 MNHEY and CDR2 SMNVEV (reference sequence). The length of the CDR3 is 16 residues. CDR3 DNA sequence: TGTGCCAGCAGTTTAAAGGGGCGGGGGCCGTACAATGAGCAGTTCTTC. Its protein is CASSLKGRGPYNEQFF.

This clone was seen more than once but under ten times. This sequence joins TRBV11-1 and TRBJ2-2, with a possible D match to TRBD1 (5 bases). CDR1 is SGHAT, CDR2 FQDESV, per germline (reference sequence). With 3 bases removed from V and 1 base from J, the gap between germline ends came to 18 bases. This CDR3 comprises 18 residues. DNA for the CDR3: TGTGCCAGCAGCTTTGGGCTCGCCGCAGGGCTGAACACCGGGGAGCTGTTTTTT. Its translation: CASSFGLAAGLNTGELFF.

The rearrangement joins TRBV15 to TRBJ2-3; 7 bases fit TRBD1. The CDR3 has 16 amino acids. The germline V gene has CDR1 LNHNV and CDR2 YYDKDF (reference sequence). V lost 1 base to trimming and J lost 0 bases; unmatched junction nucleotides: 4. CDR3 sequence: CATSRGDRASTDTQYF. In nucleotides, the CDR3 is TGTGCCACCAGCAGAGGCGACAGGGCCAGCACAGATACGCAGTATTTT.

This clone was observed a handful of times. This chain joins TRBV5-6 and TRBJ1-6, with D possibly TRBD1 on 6 matching bases. CDR3 length equals 13 residues. The V gene's germline CDR1 is SGHDT and CDR2 YYEEEE. V was cut by 4 bases and J by 7 bases, with 9 bases left in between. CDR3 residues: CASSRTANSPLHF. The CDR3 nucleotides are TGTGCCAGCAGCCGGACAGCCAATTCACCCCTCCACTTT.

The CDR3 spells CASSPTGFNTIYF. The CDR3 coding sequence is TGTGCCAGCAGCCCAACAGGGTTCAACACCATATATTTT. This chain connects TRBV5-6 to TRBJ1-3; D may be TRBD1 (6 bases). V lost 4 bases to trimming and J lost 7 bases, with 12 bases between them. This CDR3 region has 13 residues. Germline V gene data show CDR1 as SGHDT and CDR2 as YYEEEE.

The genes are TRBV7-3 and TRBJ2-3; TRBD2 aligns across 10 bases. Germline CDR1 reads SGHTA; CDR2 reads FQGTGA. The trim removed 2 bases at V and 1 base at J, leaving 0 bases unmatched. The CDR3 has 15 amino acids. This CDR3 reads CASSLGLAGTDTQYF. The CDR3 nucleotides are TGTGCCAGCAGCTTAGGACTAGCGGGCACAGATACGCAGTATTTT.

The chain couples TRBV2 to TRBJ2-7, with D unresolved. V was clipped by 6 bases and J by 1 base, with 22 bases between them. The CDR3 is 17 residues long. The germline gives CDR1 SNHLY, CDR2 FYNNEI. The CDR3 DNA reads TGTGCCAGCAGCGCGACGAGTGGACGGAGAACTTCCTACGAGCAGTACTTC. Amino acids: CASSATSGRRTSYEQYF. Full variable domain (remainder filled in from reference TRBV2 and TRBJ2-7): EPEVTQTPSHQVTQMGQEVILRCVPISNHLYFYWYRQILGQKVEFLVSFYNNEISEKSEIFDDQFSVERPDGSNFTLKIRSTKLEDSAMYFCASSATSGRRTSYEQYFGPGTRLTVT.

This chain connects TRBV11-3 to TRBJ2-7, with D possibly being TRBD1 (7 bases). CDR3 size: 13 residues. Trimming left V 7 bases short and J 7 bases short, with 17 bases between. CDR1 and CDR2 (germline): SGHNT, YENEEA. The CDR3 here is CASISEGAEEQYF. CDR3 sequence (DNA): TGTGCCAGCATCTCGGAGGGGGCTGAAGAGCAGTACTTC.

The V gene is TRBV6-1, the J gene TRBJ2-5; no clear D gene. The CDR3 sequence is 12 residues long. The V end was cut by 7 bases, the J end by 8 bases, with 14 bases between. Germline V CDR1 and CDR2: MNHNS, SASEGT. DNA of the CDR3: TGTGCCAGCAATGATCTTTTGGGAACCCAGTACTTC. This gives the protein CASNDLLGTQYF.

This clone has a single count. The V call is TRBV25-1, the J call TRBJ1-1, with D maybe TRBD1 (6 bases). Per germline, CDR1 MGHDK and CDR2 SYGVNS. This CDR3 contains 15 residues. Trimming left V 2 bases short and J 0 bases short, with 10 bases between. The CDR3 region is CASSETRTVNTEAFF. CDR3 bases: TGTGCCAGCAGTGAAACCCGGACAGTGAACACTGAAGCTTTCTTT.

The chain combines TRBV2 with TRBJ2-7, with D hard to call. Deletions cut 8 bases from V and 1 base from J, with 9 bases between. The CDR3 length is 12 residues. The germline V gene has CDR1 SNHLY and CDR2 FYNNEI. The CDR3 sequence is CASQGISYEQYF. Written as DNA, the CDR3 is TGTGCCAGCCAAGGGATATCCTACGAGCAGTACTTC.

The chain carries TRBV19 and TRBJ1-3; D gene uncertain. V dropped 8 bases and J dropped 4 bases, with 12 bases sitting between them. The CDR3 is made up of 13 amino acids. Germline-derived CDR1 and CDR2 are LNHDA and SQIVND (reference sequence). The CDR3, as DNA: TGTGCCAGTTCCGGAGGGCTGGGAAACACCATATATTTT. Residues: CASSGGLGNTIYF.

The rearrangement uses TRBV14 and TRBJ2-7; no firm D call. From germline, CDR1 is SGHDN and CDR2 FVKESK. V lost 0 bases, J lost 6 bases, and 15 bases lay in between. The CDR3 has 15 amino acids. Here the CDR3 reads CASSQDVGRPLEQYF. As DNA, the CDR3 is TGTGCCAGCAGCCAAGATGTAGGTCGTCCTCTCGAGCAGTACTTC.

A single count supports this clone. The rearrangement links TRBV5-1 to TRBJ1-6; TRBD1 agrees at 9 bases. This CDR3 has 17 amino acids. CDR1 and CDR2 (germline): SGHRS, YFSETQ. V lost 0 bases and J lost 7; bases outside the gene matches: 8. CDR3 in DNA: TGCGCCAGCAGCTTGGCTCCCGGGACAGGGTCCAATTCACCCCTCCACTTT. It codes for CASSLAPGTGSNSPLHF.